The 5 T cell receptor beta chains below were found in one sample sequenced in a study of blood T cells in healthy people across ages. PCR was performed a second time for roughly 7 to 12 cycles using a sample-barcoded 5' primer and a J-beta primer mix. TCRdb re-called the 5' RACE reads through MiXCR, storing one row per CDR3 protein. In the table there are about 830,000 distinct CDR3 sequences, more than 45% of which are singletons. The material sequenced was blood. The receptors stem from a man aged 25-45 years in good health.

The chain recombines TRBV12-3 or TRBV12-4 with TRBJ1-2; weak D call: TRBD1 (5 bases). This CDR3 comprises 15 residues. V lost 7 bases, J lost 8 bases, and 23 bases lay in between. The DNA of the CDR3 is TGTGCCAGCACTCCTACGACGCCTTCTAGGGACGGCTACACCTTC. Protein product: CASTPTTPSRDGYTF.

This chain connects TRBV6-1 to TRBJ2-7, with D possibly TRBD2 on 5 matching bases. In germline, CDR1 is MNHNS, CDR2 SASEGT. V dropped 7 bases and J dropped 3 bases, with 7 bases sitting between them. The CDR3 contains 11 residues. The CDR3 DNA reads as TGTGCCAGCATCGGGAACTACGAGCAGTACTTC. Translation: CASIGNYEQYF.

This clonotype has only a few counts. This rearrangement joins TRBV20-1 to TRBJ2-1; TRBD2 matches at 14 bases. The CDR3 extends over 15 amino acids. Per germline, CDR1 DFQATT and CDR2 SNEGSKA (reference sequence). V gave up 6 bases and J gave up 9 bases; unmatched junction bases: 10. CDR3 DNA sequence: TGCAGTGCCCCGACTAGCGGGGGGGTAGTCGTTGAGCAGTTCTTC. Residues: CSAPTSGGVVVEQFF.

This clonotype was detected a few times. The V call is TRBV10-1, the J call TRBJ2-1, with D perhaps matching TRBD1 (6 bases). In germline, CDR1 is WNHNN, CDR2 SYGVQD (reference sequence). Deletions cut 9 bases from V and 2 bases from J, with 20 bases between. CDR3 length: 16 residues. The CDR3 DNA reads TGCGCCAGTCCCGTCCAGGGGCCGGAACCCTACAATGAGCAGTTCTTC. Protein sequence: CASPVQGPEPYNEQFF.

This clonotype was detected only once. At one end, the junction sequence differs from germline, possibly due to a read error. The chain recombines TRBV2 with TRBJ2-4; D is uncertain. The end of the DNA fits TRBJ2-5 better, so the J call may be wrong. The CDR3 spans 12 residues. The germline V gene encodes CDR1 SNHLY and CDR2 FYNNEI. The CDR3 sequence: CAGSVVKETQYF. The CDR3 nucleotides read TGTGCCGGCAGTGTAGTAAAAGAGACCCAGTACTTC.